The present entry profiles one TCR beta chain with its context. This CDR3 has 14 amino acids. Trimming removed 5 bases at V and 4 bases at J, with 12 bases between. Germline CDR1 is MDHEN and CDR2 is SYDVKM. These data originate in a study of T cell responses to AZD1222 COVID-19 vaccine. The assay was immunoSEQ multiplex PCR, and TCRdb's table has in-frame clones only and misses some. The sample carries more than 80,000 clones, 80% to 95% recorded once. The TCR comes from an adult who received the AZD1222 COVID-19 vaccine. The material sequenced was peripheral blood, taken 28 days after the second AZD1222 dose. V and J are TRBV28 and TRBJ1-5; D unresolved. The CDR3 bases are TGTGCCAGCAGTCCCGCGGGCAGGAATCAGCCCCAGCATTTT. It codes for CASSPAGRNQPQHF.